One sample yielded the 30 T cell receptor beta chains listed below, sequenced in a study of blood T cell repertoires in COVID-19. Libraries were prepared by immunoSEQ multiplex PCR; TCRdb keeps only in-frame clonotypes and omits some of them. The profile shows 350,000 to 400,000 clones, around 89% of them singletons. Sequencing input: peripheral blood. All receptors come from a young woman with COVID-19, enrolled during active disease.

The V and J genes are TRBV24-1 and TRBJ2-2; D possibly corresponds to TRBD2 (5 bases). The CDR3 sequence is 15 residues long. Germline V gene data show CDR1 as KGHDR and CDR2 as SFDVKD. V was shortened by 2 bases and J by 4 bases, with 10 bases between the two germline ends. The CDR3 loop reads CATSDYRGSTGELFF. The CDR3 DNA reads as TGTGCCACCAGTGATTACCGGGGTAGCACCGGGGAGCTGTTTTTT.

This chain uses TRBV6-2 or TRBV6-3 with TRBJ2-7; 8 bases are shared with TRBD1. V was pared by 3 bases and J by 5 bases, with 9 bases of the junction left unmatched. Germline V lookup: CDR1 MNHEY, CDR2 SVGEGT. The CDR3 length is 15 residues. This chain's CDR3 is CASSYSGRGRNEQYF. In nucleotides, the CDR3 is TGTGCCAGCAGTTATTCAGGCAGGGGGCGAAACGAGCAGTACTTC.

The J gene is TRBJ1-6, the V gene TRBV5-1; D is perhaps TRBD1 (5 bases). The V gene lost 0 bases and the J gene lost 6 bases, with 10 bases spanning the gap. The CDR3 extends over 15 amino acids. The germline CDR1 and CDR2 sequences are SGHRS and YFSETQ. The CDR3 spells CASSLDQGGNSPLHF. CDR3 in DNA: TGCGCCAGCAGCTTGGATCAGGGAGGTAATTCACCCCTCCACTTT.

The J gene is TRBJ1-6, the V gene TRBV6-2 or TRBV6-3; 10 bases map to TRBD1. V lost 2 bases and J lost 9; bases outside the gene matches: 7. The CDR3 totals 16 residues. Germline lookup yields CDR1 MNHEY and CDR2 SVGEGT. The CDR3 nucleotides are TGTGCCAGCAGTTACCTCCCGGGACAGGGGAGTTCACCCCTCCACTTT. It yields the protein CASSYLPGQGSSPLHF.

The genes are TRBV2 and TRBJ2-1; a possible D gene is TRBD1 (5 bases). The CDR3 extends over 15 amino acids. Germline CDR1 SNHLY, CDR2 FYNNEI. The V gene lost 3 bases and the J gene lost 4 bases, with 13 bases spanning the gap. The DNA for the CDR3 is TGTGCCAGCAGTGAGGGGCCCGGGCTATACAATGAGCAGTTCTTC. This sequence encodes CASSEGPGLYNEQFF.

About this clone itself: A single base separates this from a much larger clone, so it may be a read error. The V and J genes are TRBV9 and TRBJ2-2, with D possibly TRBD1 on 5 matching bases. Germline CDR1 and CDR2: SGDLS and YYNGEE. Trimming left V 4 bases short and J 4 bases short, with 8 bases between. This CDR3 contains 13 residues. CDR3 sequence reads: CASSKGATGELFF. The CDR3 DNA reads TGTGCCAGCAGCAAAGGGGCCACCGGGGAGCTGTTTTTT.

The rearrangement uses TRBV4-3 and TRBJ2-2, with D possibly TRBD1 on 6 matching bases. V lost 0 bases to trimming and J lost 4 bases, with 12 bases between them. This CDR3 is built from 16 residues. Germline V gene data show CDR1 as LGHNA and CDR2 as YSLEER. CDR3 in amino acids: CASSQENGQPTGELFF. In DNA form, the CDR3 reads TGCGCCAGCAGCCAAGAGAACGGACAGCCCACCGGGGAGCTGTTTTTT.

The chain combines TRBV7-2 with TRBJ2-7, with D possibly matching TRBD1 (6 bases). Between the trimmed V and J ends, which lost 5 bases and 6 bases, there was a span of 11 bases. The CDR3 is made up of 12 amino acids. Germline assignment: CDR1 SGHTA and CDR2 FQGNSA. The CDR3, as DNA: TGTGCCAGCAGCGCCAGAGGGGGCGAGCAGTACTTC. It is translated as CASSARGGEQYF.

The J gene is TRBJ2-2, the V gene TRBV7-9; D is perhaps TRBD1 (7 bases). Trimming took 3 bases from V and 4 from J, leaving 12 bases between them. The V gene's germline CDR1 is SEHNR and CDR2 FQNEAQ (reference sequence). The CDR3 is 15 amino acids. CDR3 DNA: TGTGCCAGCAGCTTTGGGGGGACAGCCACCGGGGAGCTGTTTTTT. Its translation is CASSFGGTATGELFF.

The chain employs TRBV18 and TRBJ1-2; D gene uncertain. The CDR3 loop spans 15 amino acids. In germline, CDR1 is KGHSH, CDR2 LQKENI. V was clipped by 0 bases and J by 3 bases, with 11 bases between them. CDR3 DNA: TGTGCCAGCTCACCACCGGGAGGGCGGGACTATGGCTACACCTTC. Protein product: CASSPPGGRDYGYTF.

The gene calls are TRBV10-1 and TRBJ2-5, with D uncertain. From germline, CDR1 is WNHNN and CDR2 SYGVQD (reference sequence). There are 13 residues in the CDR3. V lost 3 bases, J lost 5 bases, and 10 bases lay in between. CDR3 coding DNA: TGCGCCAGCAGTGACCACTCGTTGGAGACCCAGTACTTC. It codes for CASSDHSLETQYF.

V usage is TRBV30 and J usage is TRBJ2-3, with 7 bases that match TRBD2. Germline CDR1 GTSNPN, CDR2 SVGIG (reference sequence). Trimming took 4 bases from V and 7 from J; bases not matched to a gene: 5. CDR3 length equals 12 residues. CDR3 bases: TGTGCCTGGACTAGCGGAGGTTATACGCAGTATTTT. Its translation: CAWTSGGYTQYF.

This clone was found once. The V gene is TRBV19, the J gene TRBJ1-1, with D perhaps matching TRBD1 (6 bases). V gave up 4 bases and J gave up 1 base, with 13 bases separating them. This CDR3 has 15 amino acids. Per the germline V gene, CDR1 is LNHDA and CDR2 is SQIVND (reference sequence). The CDR3 sequence is CASSTDRTENTEAFF. The CDR3 bases are TGTGCCAGTAGTACTGATAGGACAGAGAACACTGAAGCTTTCTTT.

This clone was detected only once. This CDR3 is CASSQATSGRYNEQFF. The DNA for the CDR3 is TGTGCCAGCAGCCAAGCGACTAGCGGGAGATACAATGAGCAGTTCTTC. V is TRBV3-1 (or the pseudogene TRBV3-2) and J is TRBJ2-1, with 12 positions matching TRBD2. The germline V gene has CDR1 LGHDT and CDR2 YNNKEL (reference sequence). The CDR3 extends over 16 amino acids. J lost 4 bases, V lost 1 base, and 2 bases had no gene match.

This chain connects TRBV6-5 to TRBJ1-6; tentatively, D is TRBD1 (5 bases). Trimming left V 6 bases short and J 7 bases short, with 16 bases between. The CDR3 length is 15 residues. Germline assignment: CDR1 MNHEY and CDR2 SVGAGI. The CDR3 DNA reads as TGTGCCAGCAGCCCCCTGAGGACAAAGAATTCACCCCTCCACTTT. Protein sequence: CASSPLRTKNSPLHF.

This chain links TRBV29-1 with TRBJ2-3; a weak D match, TRBD2 (7 bases). The V and J ends lost 7 bases and 3 bases respectively, with 17 bases between them. Per the germline V gene, CDR1 is SQVTM and CDR2 is ANQGSEA. The CDR3 runs to 14 residues. Written as DNA, the CDR3 is TGCAGCGCCCGGACGGGGGGCGGGACAGATACGCAGTATTTT. This codes for CSARTGGGTDTQYF.

The chain recombines TRBV5-5 with TRBJ2-7; D is possibly TRBD2 (5 bases). The V gene's germline CDR1 is SGHKS and CDR2 YYEKEE (reference sequence). Trimming cost V 4 bases and J 3 bases, with 14 bases left between them. The CDR3 has 14 residues. The chain's CDR3 is CASSPGPGVYEQYV. In nucleotides, the CDR3 is TGTGCCAGCAGCCCCGGCCCCGGGGTCTACGAGCAGTACGTC.

The chain joins TRBV6-5 to TRBJ1-1, with a tentative D call TRBD1 (6 bases). The CDR3 has 13 residues. Germline CDR1 reads MNHEY; CDR2 reads SVGAGI. Trimming pared 6 bases from V and 7 bases from J, leaving 15 bases between. CDR3 in DNA: TGTGCCAGCAGATTAGGACAGTCGGGTGAAGCTTTCTTT. Encoded protein: CASRLGQSGEAFF.

The chain has TRBV21-1 and TRBJ1-1. TRBV21-1 is annotated as a pseudogene. The CDR3 is made up of 16 amino acids. CDR3 residues: CASSTGCSQWETEAFF. DNA of the CDR3: TGTGCCAGCAGCACTGGGTGCAGCCAGTGGGAGACTGAAGCTTTCTTT.

This chain connects TRBV29-1 to TRBJ1-2, with TRBD1 as a possible D gene (5 bases). Trimming left V 5 bases short and J 1 base short, with 20 bases between. Germline CDR1 reads SQVTM; CDR2 reads ANQGSEA. CDR3 length: 16 residues. The CDR3 DNA reads as TGCAGCGTTTTAGCCCCTACAGGATCTTATAACTATGGCTACACCTTC. It codes for CSVLAPTGSYNYGYTF.

The J gene is TRBJ2-3, the V gene TRBV13; TRBD1 aligns across 11 bases. V lost 5 bases to trimming and J lost 3 bases; unmatched junction nucleotides: 4. Germline V gene sequence: CDR1 PRHDT, CDR2 FYEKMQ (reference sequence). The CDR3 has 15 amino acids. This chain's CDR3 is CASSGQGARTDTQYF. In DNA, the CDR3 is TGTGCCAGCAGCGGACAGGGGGCGAGGACAGATACGCAGTATTTT.

The chain couples TRBV19 to TRBJ1-1, with D perhaps TRBD1 (5 bases). The CDR3 is made up of 12 amino acids. With 7 bases removed from V and 7 bases from J, the gap between germline ends came to 13 bases. Germline CDR1 LNHDA, CDR2 SQIVND (reference sequence). CDR3 nucleotide sequence: TGTGCCAGTACTAATCAGGGCGTTGAAGCTTTCTTT. Protein sequence: CASTNQGVEAFF.

The rearrangement links TRBV5-4 to TRBJ2-1, with a possible D match to TRBD1 (6 bases). The germline CDR1 and CDR2 sequences are SGHNT and YYREEE (reference sequence). The CDR3 is 13 amino acids. Trimming left V 6 bases short and J 4 bases short, with 11 bases between. CDR3 region: CASKIDRYNEQFF. CDR3 sequence (DNA): TGTGCCAGCAAAATAGACAGGTACAATGAGCAGTTCTTC.

The V and J genes are TRBV3-1 (or the pseudogene TRBV3-2) and TRBJ2-2; D is possibly TRBD1 (6 bases). Trimming stripped 0 bases from V and 5 bases from J, with 19 bases between. The CDR3 is 18 amino acids. Germline V gene data show CDR1 as LGHDT and CDR2 as YNNKEL (reference sequence). The CDR3 DNA is TGTGCCAGCAGCCAAGATTTGGGTGAGGGACACAAGACCGGGGAGCTGTTTTTT. Translated, it gives CASSQDLGEGHKTGELFF.

The genes are TRBV5-6 and TRBJ1-2; D call uncertain. Germline V gives CDR1 SGHDT, CDR2 YYEEEE. CDR3 length: 11 residues. Trimming shortened V by 0 bases and J by 6 bases, and 3 bases separated the two germline ends. CDR3 residues: CASSLVDGYTF. CDR3 coding DNA: TGTGCCAGCAGCTTGGTAGATGGCTACACCTTC.

J is TRBJ1-1 and V is TRBV7-9; tentative D call: TRBD1 (5 bases). Germline CDR1 is SEHNR and CDR2 is FQNEAQ (reference sequence). The CDR3 is 14 amino acids. V was cut by 3 bases and J by 4 bases, with 12 bases left in between. CDR3 sequence: CASSLEGPGTEAFF. In DNA form, the CDR3 reads TGTGCCAGCAGCTTGGAGGGGCCCGGCACTGAAGCTTTCTTT.

This clone was seen only once. Other nucleotide sequences in the sample specify the same CDR3. The chain links TRBV11-2 to TRBJ2-1; 7 positions agree with TRBD2. Looked up from germline, CDR1 is SGHAT and CDR2 is FQNNGV. CDR3 length: 15 residues. Losses at the gene ends were 1 base for V and 2 bases for J; bases not matched to a gene: 2. CDR3 residues: CASSLGLAAYNEQFF. CDR3 DNA sequence: TGTGCCAGCAGCTTAGGTCTAGCGGCCTACAATGAGCAGTTCTTC.

The chain employs TRBV5-4 and TRBJ1-3; TRBD1 matches 8 bases. Unmatched junction bases numbered 7, after V lost 2 bases and J lost 6 bases. CDR1 and CDR2 from the germline V gene are SGHNT and YYREEE (reference sequence). The CDR3 has 15 residues. The CDR3 region is CASSFQGQEINTIYF. In DNA, the CDR3 is TGTGCCAGCAGCTTTCAGGGACAGGAAATAAACACCATATATTTT.

This clone was counted a single time. The J gene is TRBJ2-3, the V gene TRBV19; unclear D gene. Trimming removed 6 bases from V and 2 bases from J, with 12 bases in between. This CDR3 has 14 amino acids. CDR1 and CDR2 from the germline V gene are LNHDA and SQIVND (reference sequence). The CDR3 DNA reads TGTGCCAGTAGCCCCCTACTACCCACAGATACGCAGTATTTT. As protein: CASSPLLPTDTQYF.

The rearrangement uses TRBV27 and TRBJ2-7; a possible D gene is TRBD2 (7 bases). This CDR3 has 15 residues. The germline V gene encodes CDR1 MNHEY and CDR2 SMNVEV (reference sequence). The V gene lost 5 bases and the J gene lost 4 bases, with 18 bases spanning the gap. Written as DNA, the CDR3 is TGTGCCAGCAGTGTTGGGGGGGCCCTGTTATACGAGCAGTACTTC. Residues: CASSVGGALLYEQYF.